This is a list of T cell receptor beta chains from one sample in a study of blood T cell repertoires in COVID-19. The assay was immunoSEQ multiplex PCR, and TCRdb's table has in-frame clones only and misses some. This sample has 220,000 or so clones, with around 82% found just once. Source material: peripheral blood. These receptors all come from a woman aged 70-85 years with acute or convalescent COVID-19. The CDR3 runs from the conserved cysteine through the conserved F or W. A D gene is named only where the DNA matches it firmly. Clone size, where shown, is once, few, many, or a class for clones that have expanded.

DNA | CDR3 | D | V | size | J
TGTGCCAGCAGTTCCATGAACACTGAAGCTTTCTTT | CASSSMNTEAFF | . | TRBV28 | . | TRBJ1-1
TGTGCCAGCTCCCCGGGCCGGCCTAGCGGGAGCAACACAGATACGCAGTATTTT | CASSPGRPSGSNTDTQYF | TRBD2 | TRBV28 | many | TRBJ2-3
TGTGCCAGCTCTTATTTCAGGGGCATGAACACTGAAGCTTTCTTT | CASSYFRGMNTEAFF | . | TRBV18 | once | TRBJ1-1
TGTGCCAGCAGTCCTGACAGGGACAATCAGCCCCAGCATTTT | CASSPDRDNQPQHF | TRBD1 | TRBV2 | . | TRBJ1-5
TGTGCCAGCAGCTTAGTAACTAGCGGGCCCAACACCGGGGAGCTGTTTTTT | CASSLVTSGPNTGELFF | TRBD2 | TRBV7-2 | . | TRBJ2-2
TGTGCCAGCAGCCCAGCCACCGGGACTAGCGGGAGTTACGAGCAGTACTTC | CASSPATGTSGSYEQYF | TRBD2 | TRBV7-9 | few | TRBJ2-7
TGTGCCAGCAGCTTATCAGGGGGCGCCGAAGATACGCAGTATTTT | CASSLSGGAEDTQYF | TRBD1 | TRBV7-3 | . | TRBJ2-3
TGTGCCAGCAGTACAGGACAGGACCCAGATACGCAGTATTTT | CASSTGQDPDTQYF | TRBD1 | TRBV27 | . | TRBJ2-3
TGTGCCAGCAGTGATTCCCCCCCCGGGTGGGGGACAAGGACCCAGTACTTC | CASSDSPPGWGTRTQYF | . | TRBV2 | . | TRBJ2-5
TGTGCCAGCAGTTTCACTAGCGGTGACTCCTACGAGCAGTACTTC | CASSFTSGDSYEQYF | TRBD2 | TRBV28 | . | TRBJ2-7
TGTGCCAGTAGTATTGGGGGGGTTACCGGGGAGCTGTTTTTT | CASSIGGVTGELFF | TRBD2 | TRBV19 | . | TRBJ2-2
TGTGCCAGTAGTATTGACAGGGGGTCTGGGGCCAACGTCCTGACTTTC | CASSIDRGSGANVLTF | TRBD1 | TRBV19 | . | TRBJ2-6
TGTGCCAGCAGTTCCCTTAAAGAAGGAGCGGGACTCACCGGGGAGCTGTTTTTT | CASSSLKEGAGLTGELFF | TRBD2 | TRBV28 | . | TRBJ2-2
TGCAGTGCTAGTCAAGCGGGAGGGCCAACAGATACGCAGTATTTT | CSASQAGGPTDTQYF | TRBD2 | TRBV20-1 | . | TRBJ2-3
TGCGCCAGCAGCGGCGGGACTAGCATCCCCGGGGAGCTGTTTTTT | CASSGGTSIPGELFF | TRBD2 | TRBV5-1 | . | TRBJ2-2
TGTGCCAGCGGGGACGGACTAGCGGAGACCCAGTACTTC | CASGDGLAETQYF | TRBD2 | TRBV11-3 | . | TRBJ2-5
TGTGCCAGCGGCAAGGAGGAAAACTATGGCTACACCTTC | CASGKEENYGYTF | . | TRBV6-5 | once | TRBJ1-2
TGTGCCAGCAGACTCAGGGACAGGCCTAGGAGCGAGCAGTACTTC | CASRLRDRPRSEQYF | TRBD1 | TRBV28 | . | TRBJ2-7
TGTGCCAGCAGTTTAGGGATGGGGGGGAACAATTCACCCCTCCACTTT | CASSLGMGGNNSPLHF | . | TRBV28 | . | TRBJ1-6
TGCGCCAGCAGCTTGGGCCCGGGACAGGGATCCTCCTACGAGCAGTACTTC | CASSLGPGQGSSYEQYF | TRBD1 | TRBV5-1 | few | TRBJ2-7
TGTGCCAGCAGCCGAGCGGGAGGGAGCTCCTACAATGAGCAGTTCTTC | CASSRAGGSSYNEQFF | TRBD2 | TRBV14 | . | TRBJ2-1
TGTGCCAGCAGGGGAAGACAGGGGAGCTACGAGCAGTACTTC | CASRGRQGSYEQYF | TRBD1 | TRBV6-5 | . | TRBJ2-7
TGCGCCAGCAGCTTGGCGGAGACCCAGTACTTC | CASSLAETQYF | . | TRBV5-1 | . | TRBJ2-5
TGTGCCAGCAGTCCAACGGGGTACCCCATGAGATCGACCGAAGAGACCCAGTACTTC | CASSPTGYPMRSTEETQYF | . | TRBV27 | few | TRBJ2-5